The source of this T cell receptor (beta chain) is a study of Graves' ophthalmopathy and Graves' hyperthyroidism. At the level of the study: The study drew peripheral blood at initial diagnosis, before any treatment. Study-level results: Clonotypes were expanded in thyroid at above 0.001 frequency, and most also appeared in blood.

Hyperthyroidism patients had new diagnoses, durations under 2 months, and ages of 18 to 65. Diagnosis relied on clinical symptoms, serum thyroxine, TRAb, thyroid ultrasound and orbital computed tomography. This clonotype has a handful of counts. Its antigen is currently unknown. Amplification of TCR beta CDR3 regions used RNA transcripts. HTBI primers were used in a first-round RT-PCR, which preceded a second-round multiplex PCR. TCRdb redid the calling of the multiplex PCR reads with MiXCR, one entry per CDR3 protein. The table has some 350,000 distinct CDR3 sequences, roughly a sixth seen once. Germline CDR1 and CDR2: SGHAT and FQNNGV. The CDR3 sequence is 12 residues long. Trimming took off 8 bases at V and 7 bases at J, with 11 bases between the two ends.

The specimen was peripheral blood. The clonotype comes from an adult woman with stable Graves' hyperthyroidism. The chain uses TRBV11-2 and TRBJ2-2; no clear D. The CDR3: CASGVQSGELFF. CDR3 nucleotides: TGTGCCAGCGGCGTCCAGAGCGGGGAGCTGTTTTTT.